Below are 14 T cell receptor beta chains sequenced from a single sample in a study of shared clonotypes between healthy human individuals. Assay: immunoSEQ multiplex PCR; the TCRdb copy retains only in-frame clones and omits some. The table has roughly 2 million clones, roughly 94% seen once; the top ten hold 0.13%. The sample comprised naive CD4+ T cells sorted from blood. Documented subset: CD45RA+ positively selected. The source of these receptors is a man aged 18-30 years in good health.

This rearrangement joins TRBV9 to TRBJ2-7; the match to TRBD2 covers 7 bases. CDR3 size: 16 residues. With 0 bases clipped from V and 3 bases from J, the junction kept 9 bases outside the gene matches. Germline CDR1 and CDR2: SGDLS and YYNGEE. The CDR3 region has the DNA TGTGCCAGCAGCGTAGCTCCGGTAGCGGGTGTCTACGAGCAGTACTTC. Protein sequence: CASSVAPVAGVYEQYF.

J is TRBJ1-1 and V is TRBV9; D is undetermined. The CDR3 spans 14 residues. The ends were cut back, 0 bases at V and 3 bases at J, with 9 bases in the middle. In germline, CDR1 is SGDLS, CDR2 YYNGEE. CDR3: CASSVDSSYTEAFF. For the CDR3, the DNA is TGTGCCAGCAGCGTAGATAGCAGCTACACTGAAGCTTTCTTT.

The chain recombines TRBV7-2 with TRBJ2-6; D ambiguous. The CDR3 consists of 15 residues. The germline CDR1 and CDR2 sequences are SGHTA and FQGNSA. Trimming cost V 2 bases and J 0 bases, with 5 bases left between them. The CDR3 loop reads CASSLQDSGANVLTF. The CDR3 region has the DNA TGTGCCAGCAGCTTACAGGACTCTGGGGCCAACGTCCTGACTTTC.

This clone appeared a few times. The CDR3 reads CASSYKTVPAYNEQFF. For the CDR3, the DNA is TGTGCCAGCAGTTACAAAACGGTACCGGCCTACAATGAGCAGTTCTTC. The chain combines TRBV6-5 with TRBJ2-1; no clear D. Trimming stripped 2 bases from V and 2 bases from J, with 13 bases between. The germline V gene encodes CDR1 MNHEY and CDR2 SVGAGI. The length of the CDR3 is 16 residues.

The chain employs TRBV10-3 and TRBJ2-7, with D possibly matching TRBD1 (5 bases). CDR3 length: 14 amino acids. Germline CDR1 reads ENHRY; CDR2 reads SYGVKD. Trimming pared 6 bases from V and 2 bases from J, leaving 14 bases between. In DNA, the CDR3 is TGTGCCATCAGCTACAGGCCGCCCACCTACGAGCAGTACTTC. The encoded protein is CAISYRPPTYEQYF.

The chain has TRBV4-1 and TRBJ2-7; 11 positions agree with TRBD2. J was trimmed by 2 bases and V by 0 bases; bases with no gene match: 6. This CDR3 comprises 17 residues. CDR1 MGHRA and CDR2 YSYEKL come from the germline V gene. The DNA for the CDR3 is TGCGCCAGCAGCCAAGACCTCCTAGCGGGAGGTCCCTACGAGCAGTACTTC. This translates into CASSQDLLAGGPYEQYF.

The rearrangement uses TRBV18 and TRBJ1-1; D may be TRBD1 (5 bases). The V end lost 4 bases, the J end lost 5 bases, and 14 bases lay between the germline ends. The germline gives CDR1 KGHSH, CDR2 LQKENI. The CDR3 has 14 amino acids. As DNA, the CDR3 is TGTGCCAGCTCACGGGACGGGGATTCTACTGAAGCTTTCTTT. Residues: CASSRDGDSTEAFF.

This rearrangement joins TRBV10-3 to TRBJ2-2; D unresolved. The CDR3 covers 17 residues. V was shortened by 8 bases and J by 1 base, with 20 bases between the two germline ends. In germline, CDR1 is ENHRY, CDR2 SYGVKD. CDR3 DNA sequence: TGTGCCATCGCTCGTATGGTGGCAGGCGGGAACACCGGGGAGCTGTTTTTT. Amino acid sequence: CAIARMVAGGNTGELFF.

The rearrangement joins TRBV5-4 to TRBJ1-4; TRBD1 agrees at 7 bases. CDR1 and CDR2 (germline): SGHNT, YYREEE (reference sequence). The CDR3 is 14 residues long. V lost 4 bases, J lost 7 bases, and 7 bases stayed unmatched. The CDR3 DNA reads TGTGCCAGCAGCGTGAGGGGGCCGGGTGAAAAACTGTTTTTT. This gives the protein CASSVRGPGEKLFF. Based on the CDR3 plus reference TRBV5-4 and TRBJ1-4, the full variable domain is ETGVTQSPTHLIKTRGQQVTLRCSSQSGHNTVSWYQQALGQGPQFIFQYYREEENGRGNFPPRFSGLQFPNYSSELNVNALELDDSALYLCASSVRGPGEKLFFGSGTQLSVL.

V usage is TRBV2 and J usage is TRBJ1-2, with 7 nucleotides matching TRBD1. Germline CDR1 is SNHLY and CDR2 is FYNNEI. The V and J ends lost 5 bases and 2 bases, in that order; junction bases with no gene match: 2. The CDR3 has 13 residues. The CDR3 nucleotides are TGTGCCAGCAGTATGACAGGGAACTATGGCTACACCTTC. It translates to CASSMTGNYGYTF. The variable domain in full, completed from reference TRBV2 and TRBJ1-2, reads EPEVTQTPSHQVTQMGQEVILRCVPISNHLYFYWYRQILGQKVEFLVSFYNNEISEKSEIFDDQFSVERPDGSNFTLKIRSTKLEDSAMYFCASSMTGNYGYTFGSGTRLTVV.

V is TRBV9 and J is TRBJ2-2; 8 bases fit TRBD1. This CDR3 is built from 16 residues. J lost 1 base, V lost 0 bases, and 2 bases had no gene match. In germline, CDR1 is SGDLS, CDR2 YYNGEE. CDR3 sequence reads: CASSVEDRGNTGELFF. The CDR3 region has the DNA TGTGCCAGCAGCGTAGAAGACAGGGGGAACACCGGGGAGCTGTTTTTT.

The chain links TRBV27 to TRBJ2-2; 7 bases match TRBD2. This CDR3 is built from 17 residues. V was clipped by 7 bases and J by 3 bases; unmatched bases: 14. The germline V gene has CDR1 MNHEY and CDR2 SMNVEV (reference sequence). CDR3 bases: TGTGCCAGCACCTTTTTTCGGCGCGGGGGATACACCGGGGAGCTGTTTTTT. Amino acid sequence: CASTFFRRGGYTGELFF.

This clone was found a few times. This CDR3 is also generated by other DNA sequences in the sample. The chain couples TRBV6-5 to TRBJ2-7, with 10 bases fitting TRBD2. This CDR3 is 16 amino acids long. The V and J ends lost 0 bases and 0 bases, in that order; junction bases with no gene match: 2. From germline, CDR1 is MNHEY and CDR2 SVGAGI. The DNA of the CDR3 is TGTGCCAGCAGTTACTCGACTAGCGGGTCCTCCTACGAGCAGTACTTC. Amino acids: CASSYSTSGSSYEQYF.

The chain links TRBV19 to TRBJ1-1; weak D call: TRBD1 (5 bases). Trimming took off 4 bases at V and 0 bases at J, with 15 bases between the two ends. This CDR3 spans 16 amino acids. Germline V CDR1 and CDR2: LNHDA, SQIVND (reference sequence). The CDR3 loop reads CASSRLPTGMNTEAFF. The CDR3 coding sequence is TGTGCCAGTAGTAGACTACCAACAGGAATGAACACTGAAGCTTTCTTT.